The rows below give T cell receptor beta chains drawn from one sample of a study of CD8+CD57+ T cells in acquired aplastic anemia. In TCRdb, the reads were re-called with MiXCR into one record per CDR3 protein. This sample has 200,000 to 250,000 distinct CDR3 sequences; 34% occur once, and the top ten carry 0.9% to 1.2%. The sample comprised sorted CD4+, CD8+, or CD8+CD57+ T cells (not recorded which) from PBMCs. The receptors were gathered from a human donor in good health, serving as a control. Each CDR3 is given with its conserved first and last residue. Fields, in order: V gene, clone size, J gene, D gene, CDR3 protein, CDR3 DNA. The D gene is left open where the match is weak. Expanded clones are given a class, and other clones once, few, many or no size at all.

TRBV9	few	TRBJ2-3	TRBD2	CASSAIAGGIPDTQYF	TGTGCCAGCAGCGCTATAGCGGGAGGGATTCCAGATACGCAGTATTTT
TRBV6-1	many	TRBJ2-7	TRBD2	CASSDISGQAYEQYF	TGTGCCAGCAGTGACATTAGCGGGCAAGCCTACGAGCAGTACTTC
TRBV12-3/TRBV12-4	many	TRBJ2-1	TRBD2	CASSGSGGLQFF	TGTGCCAGCAGTGGGAGCGGGGGTTTGCAGTTCTTC
TRBV12-3/TRBV12-4	NA	TRBJ2-1	TRBD2	CASSSILAGGPGEQFF	TGTGCCAGCAGTTCGATCCTAGCGGGAGGGCCCGGCGAGCAGTTCTTC
TRBV19	many	TRBJ2-5	TRBD1	CASADRSQETQYF	TGTGCCAGTGCGGACAGGTCCCAAGAGACCCAGTACTTC
TRBV5-1	NA	TRBJ1-2	NA	CASSLEQGNGYTF	TGCGCCAGCAGCTTGGAACAGGGCAACGGCTACACCTTC
TRBV11-2	NA	TRBJ2-1	NA	CASSLRPQGSYNEQFF	TGTGCCAGCAGCTTAAGGCCCCAAGGGTCCTACAATGAGCAGTTCTTC
TRBV7-2	few	TRBJ1-2	NA	CASSPGGAYGYTF	TGTGCCAGCAGCCCCGGGGGGGCCTATGGCTACACCTTC
TRBV20-1	many	TRBJ2-5	TRBD2	CSARVTGTSDQETQYF	TGCAGTGCTAGAGTGACAGGGACTAGCGATCAAGAGACCCAGTACTTC
TRBV2	NA	TRBJ1-2	TRBD1	CAGRRGQDGYTF	TGTGCCGGCAGGAGGGGGCAGGATGGCTACACCTTC
TRBV7-3	NA	TRBJ1-6	NA	CASSPSPLHF	TGCGCCAGCAGTCCGTCACCCCTCCACTTT
TRBV25-1	NA	TRBJ1-1	NA	CASSEFSNRDTEAFF	TGTGCCAGCAGTGAGTTCAGCAATCGGGACACTGAAGCTTTCTTT
TRBV10-1	NA	TRBJ2-2	TRBD2	CASSEYLPLAGVNTGELFF	TGCGCCAGCAGTGAATACTTACCCCTAGCGGGGGTAAACACCGGGGAGCTGTTTTTT
TRBV20-1	many	TRBJ2-1	NA	CSARTHNEQFF	TGCAGTGCCCGGACTCACAATGAGCAGTTCTTC
TRBV19	NA	TRBJ2-7	TRBD1	CASGQGACEQYF	TGTGCCAGTGGACAGGGGGCGTGTGAGCAGTACTTC